Here is one T cell receptor beta chain with its context. The CDR3 runs to 14 residues. Germline V CDR1 and CDR2: LGHNA, YSLEER. The V segment lost 1 base and the J segment 3 bases; nucleotides outside the gene matches: 1. These data originate in a study of PD-L1 blockade in urothelial cancer. Sequenced by immunoSEQ multiplex PCR; TCRdb stores in-frame clones only, minus some. This table holds 85,000 to 95,000 clones, 90% found once. Time point in this sample: pretreatment peripheral blood. The sample in question was PBMCs, obtained around atezolizumab (anti-PD-L1) treatment. The TCR comes from a man aged 55 to 69 with urothelial cancer. The chain is built from TRBV4-3 and TRBJ1-2, with 8 bases that match TRBD1. The CDR3 DNA reads as TGCGCCAGCAGCCAAGCGACAGGGGACTATGGCTACACCTTC. It yields the protein CASSQATGDYGYTF.